These 7 T cell receptor beta chains were all obtained from the same sample, sequenced in a study of T cell responses to AZD1222 COVID-19 vaccine. This table comes from immunoSEQ multiplex PCR, and its TCRdb copy is limited to in-frame clones, with some not included. The sample includes about 130,000 clones, 80% to 95% of them seen just once. Here the sequenced sample was peripheral blood, taken 28 days after the second AZD1222 dose. The receptors stem from an adult who received the AZD1222 COVID-19 vaccine.

CDR3 sequence reads: CASSLEGARGEKLFF. In DNA, the CDR3 is TGTGCCAGCAGCTTAGAGGGCGCCCGGGGGGAAAAACTGTTTTTT. The chain carries TRBV5-5 and TRBJ1-4; possibly TRBD1 for D (5 bases). This CDR3 contains 15 residues. V lost 2 bases, J lost 8 bases, and 16 bases lay in between. CDR1 is SGHKS and CDR2 is YYEKEE in the germline V gene (reference sequence).

The chain links TRBV5-6 to TRBJ1-3, with D unresolved. The V and J ends lost 1 base and 4 bases respectively, with 6 bases between them. The CDR3 consists of 13 residues. Per the germline V gene, CDR1 is SGHDT and CDR2 is YYEEEE. The CDR3 loop is CASSLYRGNTIYF. The CDR3 nucleotides are TGTGCCAGCAGCTTGTATAGAGGAAACACCATATATTTT.

This chain joins TRBV29-1 and TRBJ1-2; D remains unclear. V lost 6 bases, J lost 2 bases, and 16 bases lay in between. Germline loops: CDR1 SQVTM, CDR2 ANQGSEA. The CDR3 is 14 amino acids. The CDR3 spells CSVPHSGGNYGYTF. The CDR3 coding sequence is TGCAGCGTCCCCCACAGCGGTGGGAACTATGGCTACACCTTC.

This sequence joins TRBV10-3 and TRBJ2-7, with 10 bases lining up with TRBD2. J lost 3 bases, V lost 9 bases, and 11 bases had no gene match. CDR1 is ENHRY, CDR2 SYGVKD, per germline. The CDR3 sequence is 15 residues long. Here the CDR3 DNA reads TGTGCCATTGGGCCTATAGCGGGAGGCATCTACGAGCAGTACTTC. As protein: CAIGPIAGGIYEQYF.

V usage is TRBV7-3 and J usage is TRBJ2-1; the match to TRBD2 covers 13 bases. J gave up 10 bases and V 5 bases, and 8 bases lay outside the gene matches. In germline, CDR1 is SGHTA, CDR2 FQGTGA. The CDR3 runs to 15 residues. CDR3 region: CASSPGTSGTREQFF. The CDR3 coding sequence is TGTGCCAGCAGCCCCGGGACTAGCGGGACGCGGGAGCAGTTCTTC.

The chain joins TRBV4-3 to TRBJ1-6, with no clear D. The length of the CDR3 is 16 residues. Trimming took off 2 bases at V and 0 bases at J, with 8 bases between the two ends. The germline gives CDR1 LGHNA, CDR2 YSLEER. DNA for the CDR3: TGCGCCAGCAGCCAATCAAGGAGCTCCTATAATTCACCCCTCCACTTT. Residues: CASSQSRSSYNSPLHF.

V and J are TRBV28 and TRBJ1-1; a weak D match, TRBD1 (6 bases). There are 15 residues in the CDR3. V lost 2 bases to trimming and J lost 6 bases, with 16 bases between them. Germline V gene data show CDR1 as MDHEN and CDR2 as SYDVKM. The CDR3 loop reads CASSLMAGVTAEAFF. The CDR3 DNA sequence: TGTGCCAGCAGTTTAATGGCAGGGGTAACGGCTGAAGCTTTCTTT. The full variable domain, completed using reference TRBV28 and TRBJ1-1, is DVKVTQSSRYLVKRTGEKVFLECVQDMDHENMFWYRQDPGLGLRLIYFSYDVKMKEKGDIPEGYSVSREKKERFSLILESASTNQTSMYLCASSLMAGVTAEAFFGQGTRLTVV.